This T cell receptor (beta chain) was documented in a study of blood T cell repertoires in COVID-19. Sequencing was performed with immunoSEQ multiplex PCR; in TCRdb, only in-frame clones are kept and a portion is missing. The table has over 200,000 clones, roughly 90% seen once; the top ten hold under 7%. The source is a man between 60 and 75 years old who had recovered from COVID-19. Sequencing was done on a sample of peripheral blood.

The CDR3 DNA follows: TGTGCCAGCAGCCTCCGACGGGACGGGGGAGATACGCAGTATTTT. Encoded protein: CASSLRRDGGDTQYF. The chain combines TRBV7-2 with TRBJ2-3; D is possibly TRBD2 (6 bases). Germline V lookup: CDR1 SGHTA, CDR2 FQGNSA. This CDR3 region has 15 residues. V was trimmed by 5 bases and J by 5 bases, leaving 17 bases between them.